Described below is a single T cell receptor (beta chain) sequence and its context. The antigen is undetermined. The data are from a study of T cell responses to AZD1222 COVID-19 vaccine. Whole-study results and caveats: Only a handful of AZD1222 recipients tested seropositive at baseline. Most donors were white British, females outnumbered males, and clonal diversity was possibly underestimated.

Assay: immunoSEQ multiplex PCR; the TCRdb copy retains only in-frame clones and omits some. The repertoire consists of approximately 130,000 clones, with around 84% occurring once and the leading ten covering about 28%. The study pooled second doses at about 4 or about 12 weeks. Germline lookup yields CDR1 SGHRS and CDR2 YFSETQ. V gave up 4 bases and J gave up 2 bases; unmatched junction bases: 7. There are 15 residues in the CDR3. This material consisted of peripheral blood, taken 28 days after the second AZD1222 dose. The TCR sequence derives from an adult who received the AZD1222 COVID-19 vaccine. V and J are TRBV5-1 and TRBJ2-7; 9 positions agree with TRBD1. In DNA, the CDR3 is TGCGCCAGCAGCCCTGGGACAGGGATGACCTACGAGCAGTACTTC. Translating it yields CASSPGTGMTYEQYF. Drawing the rest from reference TRBV5-1 and TRBJ2-7, the complete variable domain is KAGVTQTPRYLIKTRGQQVTLSCSPISGHRSVSWYQQTPGQGLQFLFEYFSETQRNKGNFPGRFSGRQFSNSRSEMNVSTLELGDSALYLCASSPGTGMTYEQYFGPGTRLTVT.